The 7 T cell receptor beta chains in this list originate from one sample, sequenced in a study of Graves' ophthalmopathy and Graves' hyperthyroidism. Amplifying from RNA transcripts, the study obtained TCR beta CDR3 regions. HTBI primers primed a first-round RT-PCR, and a second-round multiplex PCR followed. MiXCR was run by TCRdb on the multiplex PCR reads, yielding one entry per CDR3 protein. Here the sample spans over 450,000 distinct CDR3 sequences, roughly an eighth being singletons. Sequencing input: blood. These receptors were taken from a woman in her twenties or thirties with Graves' ophthalmopathy.

This clonotype was recorded many times. V usage is TRBV6-1 and J usage is TRBJ2-4; TRBD1 is a possible D gene (7 bases). Germline values: CDR1 MNHNS, CDR2 SASEGT. The CDR3 extends over 13 amino acids. The V and J ends lost 10 bases and 8 bases respectively, with 18 bases between them. The chain's CDR3 is CATRGARAHIQYF. CDR3 sequence (DNA): TGTGCCACCAGGGGGGCTCGGGCCCACATTCAGTACTTC.

The V call is TRBV29-1, the J call TRBJ2-7; D gene uncertain. This CDR3 contains 14 residues. Germline loops: CDR1 SQVTM, CDR2 ANQGSEA. Trimming left V 1 base short and J 0 bases short, with 10 bases between. In DNA, the CDR3 is TGCAGCGTTGAAGGGACGGCTAGCTCCTACGAGCAGTACTTC. This codes for CSVEGTASSYEQYF.

This clonotype was detected many times. For the CDR3, the DNA is TGTGCCAGCAGCATGTACCTAAGGGCCTTAGCCAAAAACATTCAGTACTTC. Translated, it gives CASSMYLRALAKNIQYF. The chain links TRBV11-3 to TRBJ2-4; no definite D call. Trimming cost V 5 bases and J 0 bases, with 17 bases left between them. The CDR3 is 17 residues long. Germline lookup yields CDR1 SGHNT and CDR2 YENEEA.

This clonotype was observed at least ten times. The V call is TRBV7-2, the J call TRBJ1-2, with TRBD1 matching over 8 bases. The V gene end was trimmed by 5 bases and the J gene end by 7 bases; junction bases not matched to a gene: 12. This CDR3 is 15 amino acids long. Germline assignment: CDR1 SGHTA and CDR2 FQGNSA. CDR3 protein: CASSARQGPTLGYTF. For the CDR3, the DNA is TGTGCCAGCAGCGCCCGACAGGGGCCGACGCTTGGCTACACCTTC.

This clonotype was seen at least ten times. The chain uses TRBV28 and TRBJ2-2; TRBD2 aligns across 9 bases. The CDR3 has 15 residues. The germline gives CDR1 MDHEN, CDR2 SYDVKM. V lost 5 bases and J lost 4; bases outside the gene matches: 5. For the CDR3, the DNA is TGTGCCAGCAGTATGCCGGGACTAGCCACCGGGGAGCTGTTTTTT. It is translated as CASSMPGLATGELFF.

This clonotype was recorded many times. CDR3 nucleotides: TGTGCCAGCAGGCAAGGGGAGGGTTGGGTCACTGAAGCTTTCTTT. This encodes CASRQGEGWVTEAFF. The chain recombines TRBV13 with TRBJ1-1, with TRBD1 as a possible D gene (5 bases). The CDR3 length is 15 residues. V shed 6 bases and J shed 4 bases, with 18 bases lying between them. Germline V gene sequence: CDR1 PRHDT, CDR2 FYEKMQ (reference sequence).

V is TRBV20-1 and J is TRBJ2-2; 11 bases are a match to TRBD2. CDR1 is DFQATT, CDR2 SNEGSKA, per germline (reference sequence). CDR3 length equals 17 residues. The trim removed 5 bases at V and 1 base at J, leaving 9 bases unmatched. CDR3 amino acids: CSAWGLAGGGNTGELFF. In nucleotides, the CDR3 is TGCAGTGCTTGGGGGTTAGCGGGAGGGGGGAACACCGGGGAGCTGTTTTTT.